The TCR beta chain under discussion was sequenced for a study of Ad26.COV2.S vaccination and SARS-CoV-2 variants. Overall study: Dosing was one shot or two shots 56 days apart.

Treatment: over 15 received Ad26.COV2.S at low or high dose, single or two shots; about 5 received placebo; per-sample allocation not given. Sampling happened 63 days after the first vaccine or placebo injection. TCRdb keeps only in-frame clones here, not all; method: immunoSEQ multiplex PCR. The sample consists of 300,000 to 400,000 clones, approximately 86% of them appearing once. The TCR comes from a person between 18 and 65 years old who received the Ad26.COV2.S COVID-19 vaccine or a placebo. The input for sequencing was peripheral blood, taken in a trial of Ad26.COV2.S vaccine versus placebo.

DNA for the CDR3: TGTGCCAGCAGCCTCAACGCCCAGAACACTGAAGCTTTCTTT. The encoded protein is CASSLNAQNTEAFF. The chain couples TRBV9 to TRBJ1-1; D remains ambiguous. The V and J ends lost 4 bases and 1 base respectively, with 11 bases between them. Germline CDR1 is SGDLS and CDR2 is YYNGEE. The CDR3 is made up of 14 amino acids. Together with reference TRBV9 and TRBJ1-1, the CDR3 gives the full variable domain: DSGVTQTPKHLITATGQRVTLRCSPRSGDLSVYWYQQSLDQGLQFLIQYYNGEERAKGNILERFSAQQFPDLHSELNLSSLELGDSALYFCASSLNAQNTEAFFGQGTRLTVV.